Reported below is one TCR beta chain. Its antigen is unidentified. The authors ran the immunoSEQ assay, v3.0, at survey level. TCRdb's table, derived via immunoSEQ multiplex PCR, lists solely in-frame clones and lacks some. The sample records about 21,000 clones, approximately 86% being singletons. These data are taken from a study of long-term antiretroviral therapy in people with HIV. General study results and limits: CDR3 lengths in HIV samples spanned a narrower range than controls. Diversity went up after ART and still fell short of transplant donor controls.

With 6 bases clipped from V and 8 bases from J, the junction kept 11 bases outside the gene matches. Germline CDR1 KGHSH, CDR2 LQKENI. The CDR3 loop spans 16 amino acids. The cryopreserved samples used held about 0.95-10 million PBMC prior to extraction of DNA. The receptor was isolated from a man aged 50-60 years with HIV. Source: unsorted PBMCs, taken at the start of antiretroviral therapy. The genes are TRBV18 and TRBJ2-2; 11 positions agree with TRBD2. CDR3 sequence: CASSPGTSGLRGELFF. CDR3 sequence (DNA): TGTGCCAGCTCTCCGGGGACTAGCGGACTTCGTGGGGAGCTGTTTTTT.